This T cell receptor beta chain was observed in a study of blood T cell repertoires in COVID-19. Study information: COVID-19 samples from acute and convalescent phases originated in the United States, Italy and Spain. From T cells, B-cell-depleted T cells, or PBMCs came the material, which was cDNA or gDNA.

The table came from immunoSEQ multiplex PCR; TCRdb's copy has only in-frame clones and leaves some out. This sample has about 200,000 clones, with 75% to 90% found just once. The CDR3 loop spans 14 amino acids. CDR1 and CDR2 from the germline V gene are SGHTA and FQGNSA. A word on this clone: This specimen includes other DNA sequences encoding the same CDR3.

The source is a man in his sixties who had recovered from COVID-19. The sample was peripheral blood. The chain employs TRBV7-2 and TRBJ2-7, with 9 bases that match TRBD1. In DNA form, the CDR3 reads TGTGCTACCGCAACCACAGGGGGCCCTTACGAGCAGTACTTC. This gives the protein CATATTGGPYEQYF.